A single count supports the clone carrying this TCR beta chain. Antigen unknown. TCRdb itself ran the reads through MiXCR, one entry per CDR3 protein. The table has some 560,000 distinct CDR3 sequences, over 35% seen once. This entry belongs to a study of T cell repertoires in cytomegalovirus infection. Study in general: Based on public TCR beta signatures, there were indications of CMV infection and of a matching HLA type.

General study points: The study found HLA-C-restricted CMV-specific TCR beta clonotypes dominating the ex vivo response. Cumulated frequencies of public TCR beta families served to identify carriers of CMV plus the relevant HLA.

J was trimmed by 6 bases and V by 5 bases; bases with no gene match: 12. This CDR3 has 15 residues. Germline assignment: CDR1 LNHDA and CDR2 SQIVND (reference sequence). The specimen was cultured PBMCs, collected from culture after CMV antigen stimulation. The chain links TRBV19 to TRBJ1-2; TRBD1 matches at 7 bases. This TCR was sampled from a human donor in good health (CMV status not recorded). Some clones in this sample may be carry-over from other donors' samples. The CDR3 region is CASSFPPVTGDGYTF. In DNA, the CDR3 is TGTGCCAGTAGTTTCCCCCCGGTCACAGGGGATGGCTACACCTTC.